The source of this TCR beta chain is a study of beta chain features in type 1 diabetes. With 3 bases clipped from V and 2 bases from J, the junction kept 5 bases outside the gene matches. The CDR3 covers 18 residues. Looked up from germline, CDR1 is SNHLY and CDR2 is FYNNEI. Isolated RNA was reverse transcribed in full, so expressed TCRB transcripts were sequenced. Using immunoSEQ multiplex PCR, the repertoire was profiled, and TCRdb retains in-frame clones only, with some absent. The repertoire holds 900,000 or so clones, around a sixth seen once, with roughly 0.025% in the top ten. The sequence came from a young woman in good health. The rearrangement links TRBV2 to TRBJ2-3, with 16 bases identical to TRBD2. The sample taken for sequencing was naive CD4+ T cells from blood. In DNA form, the CDR3 reads TGTGCCAGCAGTGACCCGGGACTAGCGGGAGGGGTCACAGATACGCAGTATTTT. Amino acids: CASSDPGLAGGVTDTQYF.